The TCR beta chain described here comes from a study of T cell responses to AZD1222 COVID-19 vaccine. Overall study results and limits: The repertoires were collected only after the peak T cell response. Spike as a whole was targeted by vaccine-associated CD4 TCRs, dominant at 160-218 and 743-854.

Assay: immunoSEQ multiplex PCR; the TCRdb copy retains only in-frame clones and omits some. Among approximately 190,000 clones listed, approximately 92% were seen once. Of note for this clone: The target antigen is unknown.

Deletions cut 6 bases from V and 3 bases from J, with 9 bases between. Germline V lookup: CDR1 LGHDT, CDR2 YNNKEL (reference sequence). The CDR3 covers 13 residues. Material: peripheral blood, obtained on day 0 of AZD1222 vaccination. This TCR was recovered from an adult in good health. The chain is built from TRBV3-1 (or the pseudogene TRBV3-2) and TRBJ1-3; possibly TRBD1 for D (5 bases). The CDR3 reads CASSRDGGNTIYF. The CDR3 DNA reads TGTGCCAGCAGTCGGGACGGTGGAAACACCATATATTTT.